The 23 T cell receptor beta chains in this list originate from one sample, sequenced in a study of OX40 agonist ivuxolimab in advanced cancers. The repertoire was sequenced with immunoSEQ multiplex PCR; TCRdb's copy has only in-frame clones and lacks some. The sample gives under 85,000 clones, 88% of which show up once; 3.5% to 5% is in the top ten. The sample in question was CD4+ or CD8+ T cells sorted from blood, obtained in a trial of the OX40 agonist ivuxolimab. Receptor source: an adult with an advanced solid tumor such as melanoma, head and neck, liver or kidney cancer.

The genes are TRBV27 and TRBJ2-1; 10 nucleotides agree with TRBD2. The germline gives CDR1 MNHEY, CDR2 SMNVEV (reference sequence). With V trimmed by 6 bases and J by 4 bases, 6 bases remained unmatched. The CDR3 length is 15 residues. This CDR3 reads CASSHTSGTYNEQFF. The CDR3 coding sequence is TGTGCCAGCAGCCACACTAGCGGGACGTACAATGAGCAGTTCTTC.

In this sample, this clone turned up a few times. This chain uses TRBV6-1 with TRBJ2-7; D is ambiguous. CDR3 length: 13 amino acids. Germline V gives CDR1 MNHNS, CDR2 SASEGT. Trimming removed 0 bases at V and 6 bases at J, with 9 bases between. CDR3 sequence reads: CASSEAQVTEQYF. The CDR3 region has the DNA TGTGCCAGCAGTGAAGCGCAGGTCACCGAGCAGTACTTC.

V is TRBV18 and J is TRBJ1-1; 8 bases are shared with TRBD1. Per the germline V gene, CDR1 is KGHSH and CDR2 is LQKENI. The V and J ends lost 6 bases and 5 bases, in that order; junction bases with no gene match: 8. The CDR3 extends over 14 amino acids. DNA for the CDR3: TGTGCCAGCTCGCAACAGGGGGAAGGGACTGAAGCTTTCTTT. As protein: CASSQQGEGTEAFF.

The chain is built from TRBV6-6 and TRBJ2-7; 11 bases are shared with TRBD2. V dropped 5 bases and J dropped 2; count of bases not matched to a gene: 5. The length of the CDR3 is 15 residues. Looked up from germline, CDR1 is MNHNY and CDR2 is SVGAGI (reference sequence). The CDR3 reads CASSRTSGSTYEQYF. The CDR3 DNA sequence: TGTGCCAGCAGTCGAACTAGCGGGAGTACCTACGAGCAGTACTTC.

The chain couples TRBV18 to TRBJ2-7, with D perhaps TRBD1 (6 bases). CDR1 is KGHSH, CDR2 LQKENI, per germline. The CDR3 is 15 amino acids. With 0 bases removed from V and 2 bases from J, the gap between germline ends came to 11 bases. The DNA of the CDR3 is TGTGCCAGCTCACCACCGGAGACAGGCCCCTACGAGCAGTACTTC. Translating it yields CASSPPETGPYEQYF. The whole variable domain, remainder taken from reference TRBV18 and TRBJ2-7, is NAGVMQNPRHLVRRRGQEARLRCSPMKGHSHVYWYRQLPEEGLKFMVYLQKENIIDESGMPKERFSAEFPKEGPSILRIQQVVRGDSAAYFCASSPPETGPYEQYFGPGTRLTVT.

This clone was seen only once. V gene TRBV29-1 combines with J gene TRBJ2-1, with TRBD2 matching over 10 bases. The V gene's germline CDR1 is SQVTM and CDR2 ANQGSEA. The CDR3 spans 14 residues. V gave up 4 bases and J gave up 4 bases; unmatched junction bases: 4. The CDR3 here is CSVGGLALYNEQFF. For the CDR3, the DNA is TGCAGCGTTGGGGGACTAGCGTTGTACAATGAGCAGTTCTTC.

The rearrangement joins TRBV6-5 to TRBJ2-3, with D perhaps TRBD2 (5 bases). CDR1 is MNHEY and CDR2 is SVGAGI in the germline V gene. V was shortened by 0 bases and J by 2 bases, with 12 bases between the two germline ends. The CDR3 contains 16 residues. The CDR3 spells CASSYSGKGPTDTQYF. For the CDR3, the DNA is TGTGCCAGCAGTTACTCCGGGAAAGGACCCACAGATACGCAGTATTTT.

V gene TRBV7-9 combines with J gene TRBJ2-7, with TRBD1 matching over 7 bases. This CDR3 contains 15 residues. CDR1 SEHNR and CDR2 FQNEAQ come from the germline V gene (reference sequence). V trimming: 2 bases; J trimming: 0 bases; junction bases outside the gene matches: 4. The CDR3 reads CASSLTGQYSYEQYF. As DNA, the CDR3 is TGTGCCAGCAGCTTAACGGGACAGTACTCCTACGAGCAGTACTTC.

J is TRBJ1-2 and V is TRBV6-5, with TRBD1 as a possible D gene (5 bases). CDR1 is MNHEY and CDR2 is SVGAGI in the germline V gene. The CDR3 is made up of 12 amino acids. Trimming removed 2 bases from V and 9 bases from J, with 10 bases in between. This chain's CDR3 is CASSYQGQRYTF. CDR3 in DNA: TGTGCCAGCAGTTACCAGGGCCAGCGCTACACCTTC.

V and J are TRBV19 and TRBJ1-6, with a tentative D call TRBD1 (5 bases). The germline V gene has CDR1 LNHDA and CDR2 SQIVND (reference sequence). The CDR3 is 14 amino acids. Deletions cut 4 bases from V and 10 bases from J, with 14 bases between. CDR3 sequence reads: CASSTYQGSSPLHF. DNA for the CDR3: TGTGCCAGTAGTACGTATCAGGGATCCTCACCCCTCCACTTT.

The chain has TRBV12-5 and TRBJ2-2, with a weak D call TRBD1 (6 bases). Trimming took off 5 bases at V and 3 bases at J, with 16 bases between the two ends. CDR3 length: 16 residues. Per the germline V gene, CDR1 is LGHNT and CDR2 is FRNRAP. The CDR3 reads CASGALQGIHTGELFF. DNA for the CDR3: TGTGCTAGTGGTGCCCTGCAGGGGATCCACACCGGGGAGCTGTTTTTT.

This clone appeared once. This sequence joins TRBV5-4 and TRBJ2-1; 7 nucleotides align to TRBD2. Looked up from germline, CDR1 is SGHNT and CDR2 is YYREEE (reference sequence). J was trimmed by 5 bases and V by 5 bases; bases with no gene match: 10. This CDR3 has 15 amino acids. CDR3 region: CASSSEGLADNEQFF. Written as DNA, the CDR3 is TGTGCCAGCAGTTCTGAAGGGCTAGCGGACAATGAGCAGTTCTTC.

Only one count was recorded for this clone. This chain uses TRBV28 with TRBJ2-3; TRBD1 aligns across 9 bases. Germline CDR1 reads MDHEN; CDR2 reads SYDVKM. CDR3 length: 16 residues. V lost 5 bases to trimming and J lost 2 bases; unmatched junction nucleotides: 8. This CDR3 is CASSTSGTGHTDTQYF. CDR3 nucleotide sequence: TGTGCCAGCAGTACATCCGGGACAGGGCACACAGATACGCAGTATTTT.

CDR3 region: CASRMGPNTEAFF. The CDR3 nucleotides read TGCGCCAGCAGGATGGGGCCGAACACTGAAGCTTTCTTT. The genes are TRBV10-1 and TRBJ1-1, with a weak D call TRBD1 (5 bases). Trimming left V 6 bases short and J 1 base short, with 9 bases between. The CDR3 consists of 13 residues. The germline gives CDR1 WNHNN, CDR2 SYGVQD (reference sequence).

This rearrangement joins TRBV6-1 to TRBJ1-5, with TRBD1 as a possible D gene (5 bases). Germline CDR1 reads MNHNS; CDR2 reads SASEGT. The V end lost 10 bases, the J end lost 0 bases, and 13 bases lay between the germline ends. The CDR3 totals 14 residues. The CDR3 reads CATLAGYSNQPQHF. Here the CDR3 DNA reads TGTGCCACCCTAGCAGGGTATAGCAATCAGCCCCAGCATTTT.

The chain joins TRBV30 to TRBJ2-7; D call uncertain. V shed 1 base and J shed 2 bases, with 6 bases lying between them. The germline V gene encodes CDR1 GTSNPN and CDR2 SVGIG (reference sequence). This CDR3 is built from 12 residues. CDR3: CAWSGSTYEQYF. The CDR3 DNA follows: TGTGCCTGGAGTGGCAGTACCTACGAGCAGTACTTC.

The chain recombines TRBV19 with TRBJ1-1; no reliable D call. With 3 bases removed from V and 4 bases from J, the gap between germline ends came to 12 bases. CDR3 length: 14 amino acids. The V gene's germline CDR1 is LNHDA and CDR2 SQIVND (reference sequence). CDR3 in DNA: TGTGCCAGTAGTATCCCCCGGGGTATCACTGAAGCTTTCTTT. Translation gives CASSIPRGITEAFF.

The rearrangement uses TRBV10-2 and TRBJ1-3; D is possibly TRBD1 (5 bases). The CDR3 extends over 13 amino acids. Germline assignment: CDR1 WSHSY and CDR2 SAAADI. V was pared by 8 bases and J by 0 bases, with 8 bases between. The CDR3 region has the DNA TGCGCCAGCTCTACAGGCTCTGGAAACACCATATATTTT. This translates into CASSTGSGNTIYF.

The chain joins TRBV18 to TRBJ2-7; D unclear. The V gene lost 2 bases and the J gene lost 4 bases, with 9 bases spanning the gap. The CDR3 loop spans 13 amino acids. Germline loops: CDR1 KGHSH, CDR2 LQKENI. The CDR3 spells CASSPVSMYEQYF. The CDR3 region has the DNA TGTGCCAGCTCACCAGTCAGTATGTACGAGCAGTACTTC.

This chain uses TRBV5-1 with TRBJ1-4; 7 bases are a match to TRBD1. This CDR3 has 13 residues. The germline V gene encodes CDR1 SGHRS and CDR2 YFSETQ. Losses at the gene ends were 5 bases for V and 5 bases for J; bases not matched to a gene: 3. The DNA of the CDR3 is TGCGCCAGCAGACGACAGGGCAATGAAAAACTGTTTTTT. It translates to CASRRQGNEKLFF.

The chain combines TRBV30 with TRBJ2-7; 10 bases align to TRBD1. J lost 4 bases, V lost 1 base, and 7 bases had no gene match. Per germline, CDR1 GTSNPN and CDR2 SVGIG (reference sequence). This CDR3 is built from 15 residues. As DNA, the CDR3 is TGTGCCTGGAGTGCGGGGACAGGGGTCAATTACGAGCAGTACTTC. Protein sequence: CAWSAGTGVNYEQYF.

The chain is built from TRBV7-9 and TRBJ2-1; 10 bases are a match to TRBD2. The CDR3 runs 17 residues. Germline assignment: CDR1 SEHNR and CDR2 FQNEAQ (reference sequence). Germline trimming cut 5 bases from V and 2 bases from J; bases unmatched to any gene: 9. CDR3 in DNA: TGTGCCAGCAGCCTTTTGGGGACTAGCGAGGCCTACAATGAGCAGTTCTTC. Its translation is CASSLLGTSEAYNEQFF. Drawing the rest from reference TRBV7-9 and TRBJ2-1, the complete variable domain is DTGVSQNPRHKITKRGQNVTFRCDPISEHNRLYWYRQTLGQGPEFLTYFQNEAQLEKSRLLSDRFSAERPKGSFSTLEIQRTEQGDSAMYLCASSLLGTSEAYNEQFFGPGTRLTVL.

The chain's CDR3 is CASSLREQGRADTQYF. The CDR3 bases are TGTGCCAGCAGCTTAAGAGAGCAGGGGAGGGCAGATACGCAGTATTTT. The chain carries TRBV11-2 and TRBJ2-3; TRBD2 might be the D (7 bases). The CDR3 totals 16 residues. Germline CDR1 reads SGHAT; CDR2 reads FQNNGV. The V and J ends lost 2 bases and 4 bases respectively, with 16 bases between them.